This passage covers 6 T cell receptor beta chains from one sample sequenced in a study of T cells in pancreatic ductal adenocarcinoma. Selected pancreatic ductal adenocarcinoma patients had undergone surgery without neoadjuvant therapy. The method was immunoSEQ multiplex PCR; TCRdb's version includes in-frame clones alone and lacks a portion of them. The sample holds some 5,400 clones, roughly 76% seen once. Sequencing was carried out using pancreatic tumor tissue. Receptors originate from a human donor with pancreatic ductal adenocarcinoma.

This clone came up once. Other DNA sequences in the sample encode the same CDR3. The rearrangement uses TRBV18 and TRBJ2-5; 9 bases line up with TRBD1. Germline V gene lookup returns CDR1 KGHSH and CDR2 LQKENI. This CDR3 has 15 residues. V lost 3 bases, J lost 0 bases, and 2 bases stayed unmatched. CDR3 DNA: TGTGCCAGCTCACCCCGACAGGGGGACCAAGAGACCCAGTACTTC. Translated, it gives CASSPRQGDQETQYF.

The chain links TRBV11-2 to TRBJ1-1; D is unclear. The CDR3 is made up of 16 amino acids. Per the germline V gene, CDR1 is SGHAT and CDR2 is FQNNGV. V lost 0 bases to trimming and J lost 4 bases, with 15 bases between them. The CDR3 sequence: CASSLDREILGTEAFF. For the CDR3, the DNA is TGTGCCAGCAGCTTAGATCGGGAGATCTTGGGCACTGAAGCTTTCTTT.

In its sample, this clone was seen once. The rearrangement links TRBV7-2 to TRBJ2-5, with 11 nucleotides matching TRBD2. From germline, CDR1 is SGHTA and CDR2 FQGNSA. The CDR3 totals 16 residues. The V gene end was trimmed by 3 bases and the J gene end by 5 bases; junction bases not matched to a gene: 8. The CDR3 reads CASSLVASGGWETQYF. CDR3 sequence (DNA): TGTGCCAGCAGCTTGGTCGCTAGCGGGGGGTGGGAGACCCAGTACTTC. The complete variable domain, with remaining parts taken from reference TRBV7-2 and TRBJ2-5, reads GAGVSQSPSNKVTEKGKDVELRCDPISGHTALYWYRQSLGQGLEFLIYFQGNSAPDKSGLPSDRFSAERTGGSVSTLTIQRTQQEDSAVYLCASSLVASGGWETQYFGPGTRLLVL.

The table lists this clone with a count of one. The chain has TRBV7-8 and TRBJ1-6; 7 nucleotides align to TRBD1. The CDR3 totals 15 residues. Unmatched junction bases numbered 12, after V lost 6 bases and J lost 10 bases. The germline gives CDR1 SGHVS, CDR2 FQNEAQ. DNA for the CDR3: TGTGCCAGCAGATGGGACAGCAATATCCCCTCACCCCTCCACTTT. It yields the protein CASRWDSNIPSPLHF.

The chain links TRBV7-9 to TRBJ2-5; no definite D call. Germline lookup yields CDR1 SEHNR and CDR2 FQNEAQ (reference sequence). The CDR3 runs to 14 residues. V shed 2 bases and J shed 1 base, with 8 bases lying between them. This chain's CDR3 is CASSLTIPQETQYF. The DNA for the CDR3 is TGTGCCAGCAGCTTAACTATCCCCCAAGAGACCCAGTACTTC.

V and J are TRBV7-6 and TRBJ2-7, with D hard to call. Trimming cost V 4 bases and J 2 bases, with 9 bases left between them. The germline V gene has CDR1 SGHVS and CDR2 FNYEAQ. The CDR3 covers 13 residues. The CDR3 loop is CASSYDIPYEQYF. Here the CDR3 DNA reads TGTGCCAGCAGCTACGACATTCCCTACGAGCAGTACTTC.